This TCR beta chain was sequenced for a study of cytotoxic CD8 clonotypes in ibrutinib-treated CLL. For the study at large: Specimens for response were gathered following a median around eleven months of therapy, spanning 6 to 36.

Regarding the study as a whole: Circulating CD8+ T-cell counts were tracked by baseline clonality, which exceeded that of age-matched healthy donors. The clonality rise at ibrutinib response reflected private clonotype expansion.

Profiled with immunoSEQ multiplex PCR; TCRdb holds only in-frame clones, not every one. The sample includes about 50,000 clones, about 57% seen only once; the top ten take around 30%. Worth noting for this clone: Its antigen is currently unknown.

Sequences were derived from PBMCs, sampled after 24 months of ibrutinib treatment. The clonotype originates from a human donor with chronic lymphocytic leukemia.

The CDR3 protein is CASSPRTGGFSSPLHF. In DNA form, the CDR3 reads TGTGCCAGTAGTCCAAGGACAGGGGGGTTCTCTTCACCCCTCCACTTT. The chain has TRBV19 and TRBJ1-6; 10 bases map to TRBD1. The CDR3 contains 16 residues. The ends lost 5 bases at V and 9 bases at J; junction bases unmatched: 10. CDR1 and CDR2 (germline): LNHDA, SQIVND (reference sequence).